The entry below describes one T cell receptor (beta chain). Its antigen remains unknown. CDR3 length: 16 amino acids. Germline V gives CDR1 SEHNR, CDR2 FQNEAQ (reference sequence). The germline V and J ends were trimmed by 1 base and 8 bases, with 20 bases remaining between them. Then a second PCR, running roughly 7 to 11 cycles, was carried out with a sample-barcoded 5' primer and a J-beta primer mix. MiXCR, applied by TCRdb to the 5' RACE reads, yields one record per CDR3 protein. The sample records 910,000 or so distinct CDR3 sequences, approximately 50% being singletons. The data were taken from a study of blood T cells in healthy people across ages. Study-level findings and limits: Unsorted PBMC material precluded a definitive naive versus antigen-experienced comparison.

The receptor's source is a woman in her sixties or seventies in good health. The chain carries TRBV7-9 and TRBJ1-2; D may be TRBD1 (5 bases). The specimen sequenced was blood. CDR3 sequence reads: CASSLVLGTAKEGYTF. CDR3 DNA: TGTGCCAGCAGCTTAGTTCTAGGGACGGCCAAGGAGGGCTACACCTTC.